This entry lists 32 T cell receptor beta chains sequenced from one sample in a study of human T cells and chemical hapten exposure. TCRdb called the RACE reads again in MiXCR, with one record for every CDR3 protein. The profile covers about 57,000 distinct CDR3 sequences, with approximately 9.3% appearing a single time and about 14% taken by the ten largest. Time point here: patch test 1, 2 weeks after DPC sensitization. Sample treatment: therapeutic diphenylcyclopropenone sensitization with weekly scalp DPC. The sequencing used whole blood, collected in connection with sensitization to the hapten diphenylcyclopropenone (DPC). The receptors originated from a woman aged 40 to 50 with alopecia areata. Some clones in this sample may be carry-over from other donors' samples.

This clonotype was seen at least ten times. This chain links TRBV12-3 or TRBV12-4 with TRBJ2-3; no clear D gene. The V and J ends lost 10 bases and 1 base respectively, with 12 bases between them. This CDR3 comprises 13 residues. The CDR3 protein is CAIPGARTDTQYF. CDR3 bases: TGTGCCATCCCCGGAGCACGCACAGATACGCAGTATTTT.

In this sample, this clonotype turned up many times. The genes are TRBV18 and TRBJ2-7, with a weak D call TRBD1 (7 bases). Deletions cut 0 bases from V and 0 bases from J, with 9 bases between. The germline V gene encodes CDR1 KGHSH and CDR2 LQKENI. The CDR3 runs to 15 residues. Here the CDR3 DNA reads TGTGCCAGCTCACCACCGCGGGACAGCTCCTACGAGCAGTACTTC. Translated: CASSPPRDSSYEQYF.

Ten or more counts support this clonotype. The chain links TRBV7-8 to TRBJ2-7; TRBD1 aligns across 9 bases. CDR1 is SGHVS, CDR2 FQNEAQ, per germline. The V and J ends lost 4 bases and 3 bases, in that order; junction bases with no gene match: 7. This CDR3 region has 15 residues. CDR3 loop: CASSYTGGTSYEQYF. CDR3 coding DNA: TGTGCCAGCAGCTATACAGGGGGCACCAGCTACGAGCAGTACTTC.

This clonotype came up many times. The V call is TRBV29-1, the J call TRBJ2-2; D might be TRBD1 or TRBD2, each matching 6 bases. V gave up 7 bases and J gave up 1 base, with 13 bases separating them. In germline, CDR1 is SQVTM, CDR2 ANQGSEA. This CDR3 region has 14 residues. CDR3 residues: CSAMRGVNTGELFF. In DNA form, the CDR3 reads TGCAGCGCCATGAGGGGGGTGAACACCGGGGAGCTGTTTTTT.

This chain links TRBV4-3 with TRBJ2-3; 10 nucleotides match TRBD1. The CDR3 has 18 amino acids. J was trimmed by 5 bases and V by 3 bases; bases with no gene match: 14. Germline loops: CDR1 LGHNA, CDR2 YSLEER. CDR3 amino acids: CASSQSLGQGWRGDTQYF. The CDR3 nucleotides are TGCGCCAGCAGCCAGTCCTTGGGACAGGGGTGGCGGGGAGATACGCAGTATTTT.

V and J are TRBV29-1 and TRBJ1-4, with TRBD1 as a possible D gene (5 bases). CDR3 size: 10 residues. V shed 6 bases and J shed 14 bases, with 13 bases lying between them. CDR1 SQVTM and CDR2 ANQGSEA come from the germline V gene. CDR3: CSVETTALFF. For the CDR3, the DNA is TGCAGCGTGGAAACGACAGCTCTGTTTTTT.

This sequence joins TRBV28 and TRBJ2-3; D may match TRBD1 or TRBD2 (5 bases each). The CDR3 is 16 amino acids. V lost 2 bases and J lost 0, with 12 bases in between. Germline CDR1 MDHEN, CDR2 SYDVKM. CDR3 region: CASSLGSGASTDTQYF. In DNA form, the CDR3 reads TGTGCCAGCAGTTTAGGATCCGGGGCTAGCACAGATACGCAGTATTTT. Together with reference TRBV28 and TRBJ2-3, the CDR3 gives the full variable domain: DVKVTQSSRYLVKRTGEKVFLECVQDMDHENMFWYRQDPGLGLRLIYFSYDVKMKEKGDIPEGYSVSREKKERFSLILESASTNQTSMYLCASSLGSGASTDTQYFGPGTRLTVL.

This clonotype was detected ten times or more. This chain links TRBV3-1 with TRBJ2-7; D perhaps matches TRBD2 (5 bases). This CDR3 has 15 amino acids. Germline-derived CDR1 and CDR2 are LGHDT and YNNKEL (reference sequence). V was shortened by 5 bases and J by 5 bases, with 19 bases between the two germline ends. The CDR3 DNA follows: TGTGCCAGCAGCACGACGGGGTCGCTAGTCCACGAGCAGTACTTC. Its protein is CASSTTGSLVHEQYF.

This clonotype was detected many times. CDR3 DNA: TGTGCCAGTAGGGACAGCCACAATCAGCCCCAGCATTTT. Protein sequence: CASRDSHNQPQHF. The gene calls are TRBV19 and TRBJ1-5; possibly TRBD1 for D (6 bases). Germline V CDR1 and CDR2: LNHDA, SQIVND (reference sequence). The V end lost 6 bases, the J end lost 3 bases, and 9 bases lay between the germline ends. This CDR3 comprises 13 residues.

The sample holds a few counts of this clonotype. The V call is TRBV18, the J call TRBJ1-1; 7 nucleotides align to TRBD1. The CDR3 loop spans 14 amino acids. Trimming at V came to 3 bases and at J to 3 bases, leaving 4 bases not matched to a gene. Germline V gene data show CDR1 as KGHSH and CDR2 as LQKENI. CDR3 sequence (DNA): TGTGCCAGCTCACCTGGGACAGAGTACACTGAAGCTTTCTTT. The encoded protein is CASSPGTEYTEAFF.

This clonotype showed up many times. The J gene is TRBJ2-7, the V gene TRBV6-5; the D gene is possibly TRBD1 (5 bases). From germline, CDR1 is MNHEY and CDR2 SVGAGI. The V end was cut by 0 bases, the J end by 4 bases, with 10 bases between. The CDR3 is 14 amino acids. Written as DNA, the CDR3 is TGTGCCAGCAGTTACTCTGACAGCCAATACGAGCAGTACTTC. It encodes CASSYSDSQYEQYF.

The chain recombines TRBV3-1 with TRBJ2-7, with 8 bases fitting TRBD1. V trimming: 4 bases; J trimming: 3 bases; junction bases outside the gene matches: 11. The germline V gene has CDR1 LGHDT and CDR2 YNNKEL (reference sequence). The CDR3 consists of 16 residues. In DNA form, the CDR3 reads TGTGCCAGCAGCCCGACCCCCAGGGGGCGCAACTACGAGCAGTACTTC. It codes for CASSPTPRGRNYEQYF.

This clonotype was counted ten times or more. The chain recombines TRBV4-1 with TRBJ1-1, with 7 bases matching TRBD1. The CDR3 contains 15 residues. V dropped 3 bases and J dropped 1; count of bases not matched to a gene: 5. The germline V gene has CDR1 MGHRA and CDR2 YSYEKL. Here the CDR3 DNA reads TGCGCCAGCAGCCAGAGAGGGGGCGCGAACACTGAAGCTTTCTTT. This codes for CASSQRGGANTEAFF.

CDR3 nucleotide sequence: TGTGCCAGCAGCCTCCATGGCGGGGGGCACCAGAGCACAGATACGCAGTATTTT. Protein: CASSLHGGGHQSTDTQYF. The J gene is TRBJ2-3, the V gene TRBV7-6, with 8 nucleotides matching TRBD2. V was pared by 5 bases and J by 0 bases, with 13 bases of the junction left unmatched. The CDR3 length is 18 residues. Per the germline V gene, CDR1 is SGHVS and CDR2 is FNYEAQ.

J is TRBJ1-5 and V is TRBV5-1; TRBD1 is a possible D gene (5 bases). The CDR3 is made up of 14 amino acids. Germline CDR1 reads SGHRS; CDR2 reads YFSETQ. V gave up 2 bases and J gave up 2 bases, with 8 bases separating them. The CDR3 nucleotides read TGCGCCAGCAGCTTACGGGGCGGCAATCAGCCCCAGCATTTT. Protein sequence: CASSLRGGNQPQHF. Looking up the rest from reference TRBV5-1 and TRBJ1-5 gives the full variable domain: KAGVTQTPRYLIKTRGQQVTLSCSPISGHRSVSWYQQTPGQGLQFLFEYFSETQRNKGNFPGRFSGRQFSNSRSEMNVSTLELGDSALYLCASSLRGGNQPQHFGDGTRLSIL.

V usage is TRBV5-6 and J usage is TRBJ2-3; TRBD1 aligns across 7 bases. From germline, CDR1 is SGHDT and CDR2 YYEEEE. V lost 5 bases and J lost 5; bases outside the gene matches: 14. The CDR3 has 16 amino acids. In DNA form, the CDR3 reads TGTGCCAGCAGAATACAAGGACAGGAGGTGAGAGATACGCAGTATTTT. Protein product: CASRIQGQEVRDTQYF.

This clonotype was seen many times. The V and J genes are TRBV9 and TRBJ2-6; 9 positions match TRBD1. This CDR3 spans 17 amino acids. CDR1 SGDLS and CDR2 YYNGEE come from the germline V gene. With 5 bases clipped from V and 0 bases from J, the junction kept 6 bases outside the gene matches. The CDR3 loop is CASSSGQGFSGANVLTF. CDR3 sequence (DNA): TGTGCCAGCAGTTCGGGACAGGGATTCTCTGGGGCCAACGTCCTGACTTTC.

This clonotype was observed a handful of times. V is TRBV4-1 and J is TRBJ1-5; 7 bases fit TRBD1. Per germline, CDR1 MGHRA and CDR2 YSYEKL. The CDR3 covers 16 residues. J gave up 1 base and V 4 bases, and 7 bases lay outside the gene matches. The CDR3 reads CASSRTPGGSNQPQHF. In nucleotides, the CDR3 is TGCGCCAGCAGCCGGACCCCAGGGGGAAGCAATCAGCCCCAGCATTTT.

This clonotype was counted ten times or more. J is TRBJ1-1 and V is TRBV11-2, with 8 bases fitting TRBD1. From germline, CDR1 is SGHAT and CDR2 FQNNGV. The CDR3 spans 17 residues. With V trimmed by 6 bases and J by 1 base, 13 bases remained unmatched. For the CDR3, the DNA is TGTGCCAGCAGACAGAGACAGGGGAGCCGTAAGAACACTGAAGCTTTCTTT. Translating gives CASRQRQGSRKNTEAFF.

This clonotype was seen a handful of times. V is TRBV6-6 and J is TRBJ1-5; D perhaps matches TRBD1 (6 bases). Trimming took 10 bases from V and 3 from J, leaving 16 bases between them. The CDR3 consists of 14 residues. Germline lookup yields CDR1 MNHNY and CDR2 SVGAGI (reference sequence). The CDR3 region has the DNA TGTGCCATTTCGAAGGACAGCTTCAATCAGCCCCAGCATTTT. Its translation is CAISKDSFNQPQHF.

The CDR3 reads CASSLGGTASGNTIYF. DNA of the CDR3: TGTGCCAGCAGCTTAGGTGGGACTGCCTCTGGAAACACCATATATTTT. The J gene is TRBJ1-3, the V gene TRBV5-4, with D perhaps matching TRBD1 (5 bases). The CDR3 loop spans 16 amino acids. V was clipped by 2 bases and J by 0 bases, with 12 bases between them. Germline V gene data show CDR1 as SGHNT and CDR2 as YYREEE (reference sequence). Using reference TRBV5-4 and TRBJ1-3 for the parts outside the CDR3, the full variable domain is ETGVTQSPTHLIKTRGQQVTLRCSSQSGHNTVSWYQQALGQGPQFIFQYYREEENGRGNFPPRFSGLQFPNYSSELNVNALELDDSALYLCASSLGGTASGNTIYFGEGSWLTVV.

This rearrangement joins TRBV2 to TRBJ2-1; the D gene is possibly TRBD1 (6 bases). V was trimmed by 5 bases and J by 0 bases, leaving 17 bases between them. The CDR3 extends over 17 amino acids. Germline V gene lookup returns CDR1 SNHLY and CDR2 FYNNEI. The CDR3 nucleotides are TGTGCCAGCAGTCGGAGTGGGGACATTAGCTCCTACAATGAGCAGTTCTTC. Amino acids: CASSRSGDISSYNEQFF.

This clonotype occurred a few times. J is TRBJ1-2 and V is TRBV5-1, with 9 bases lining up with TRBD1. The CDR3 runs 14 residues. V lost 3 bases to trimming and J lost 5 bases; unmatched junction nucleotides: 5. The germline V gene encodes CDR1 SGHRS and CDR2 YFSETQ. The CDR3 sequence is CASSSWTGEYGYTF. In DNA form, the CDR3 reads TGCGCCAGCAGCTCGTGGACAGGGGAATATGGCTACACCTTC.

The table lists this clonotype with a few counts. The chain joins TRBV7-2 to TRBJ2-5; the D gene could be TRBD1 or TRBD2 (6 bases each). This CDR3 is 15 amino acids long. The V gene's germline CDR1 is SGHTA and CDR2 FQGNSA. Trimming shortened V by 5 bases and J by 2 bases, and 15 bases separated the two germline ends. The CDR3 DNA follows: TGTGCCAGCAGCCCCCCGGGGGCCGGACAAGAGACCCAGTACTTC. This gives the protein CASSPPGAGQETQYF.

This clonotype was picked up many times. The CDR3 spells CASSPVDRDGEQYF. Written as DNA, the CDR3 is TGTGCCAGCTCACCGGTGGACAGGGACGGAGAGCAGTACTTC. The genes are TRBV18 and TRBJ2-7, with 8 bases matching TRBD1. Per the germline V gene, CDR1 is KGHSH and CDR2 is LQKENI. Trimming took 3 bases from V and 7 from J; bases not matched to a gene: 8. The CDR3 spans 14 residues.

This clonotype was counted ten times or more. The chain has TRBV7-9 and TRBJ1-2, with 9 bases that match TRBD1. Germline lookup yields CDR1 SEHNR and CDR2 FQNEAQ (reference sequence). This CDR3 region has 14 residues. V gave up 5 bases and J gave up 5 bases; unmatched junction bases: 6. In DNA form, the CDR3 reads TGTGCCAGCAGCACGGGACAGGGAAGGTATGGCTACACCTTC. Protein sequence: CASSTGQGRYGYTF.

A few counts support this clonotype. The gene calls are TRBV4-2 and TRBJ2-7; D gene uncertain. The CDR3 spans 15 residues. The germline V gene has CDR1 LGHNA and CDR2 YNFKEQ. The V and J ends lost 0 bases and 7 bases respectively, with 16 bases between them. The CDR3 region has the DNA TGTGCCAGCAGCCAAGAGGAACGGGCCCTCACTGAGCAGTACTTC. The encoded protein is CASSQEERALTEQYF.

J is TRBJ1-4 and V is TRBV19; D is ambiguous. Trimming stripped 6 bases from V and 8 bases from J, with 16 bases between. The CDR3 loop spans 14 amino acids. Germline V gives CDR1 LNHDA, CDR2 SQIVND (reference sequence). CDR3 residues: CASSTPGSEEKLFF. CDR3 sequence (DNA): TGTGCCAGTAGCACCCCGGGATCGGAGGAAAAACTGTTTTTT.

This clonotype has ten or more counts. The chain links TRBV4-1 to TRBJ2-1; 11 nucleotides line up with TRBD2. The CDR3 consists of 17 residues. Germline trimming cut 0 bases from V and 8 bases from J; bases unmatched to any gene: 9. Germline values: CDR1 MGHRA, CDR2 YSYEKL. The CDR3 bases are TGCGCCAGCAGCCAAGAATTTCTCCTGACTAGCGGGGATGAGCAGTTCTTC. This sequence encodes CASSQEFLLTSGDEQFF.

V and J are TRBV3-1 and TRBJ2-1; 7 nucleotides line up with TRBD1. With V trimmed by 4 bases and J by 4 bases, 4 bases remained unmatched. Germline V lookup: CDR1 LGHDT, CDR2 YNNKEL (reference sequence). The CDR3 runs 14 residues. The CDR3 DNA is TGTGCCAGCAGCCCCGGGACAGCTTACAATGAGCAGTTCTTC. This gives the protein CASSPGTAYNEQFF.

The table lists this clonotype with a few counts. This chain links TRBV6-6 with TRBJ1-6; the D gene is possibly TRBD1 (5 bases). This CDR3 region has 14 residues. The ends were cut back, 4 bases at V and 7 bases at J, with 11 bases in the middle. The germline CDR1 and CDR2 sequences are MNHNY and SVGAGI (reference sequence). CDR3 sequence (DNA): TGTGCCAGCAGTTCCACGGGGGAAAATTCACCCCTCCACTTT. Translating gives CASSSTGENSPLHF.

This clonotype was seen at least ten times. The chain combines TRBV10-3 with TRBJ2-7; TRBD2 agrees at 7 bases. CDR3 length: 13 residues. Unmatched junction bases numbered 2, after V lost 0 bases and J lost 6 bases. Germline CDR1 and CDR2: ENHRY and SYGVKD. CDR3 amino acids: CAISESGGVEQYF. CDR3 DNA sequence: TGTGCCATCAGTGAGTCTGGGGGGGTCGAGCAGTACTTC.